This T cell receptor (beta chain) was observed in a study of breast tumors, draining lymph nodes, adjacent tissues. TCRdb recomputed calls from the multiplex PCR reads with MiXCR, one row per CDR3 protein. The sample consists of about 270,000 distinct CDR3 sequences, over 25% of them appearing once. The trim removed 6 bases at V and 11 bases at J, leaving 9 bases unmatched. The CDR3 loop spans 14 amino acids. Axillary draining lymph nodes of breast cancer patients supplied the node samples. The TCR sequence derives from a female donor with breast cancer. Some clones in this sample may be carry-over from other donors' samples. The source material was axillary lymph node tissue. The V call is TRBV12-3 or TRBV12-4, the J call TRBJ2-6, with 8 bases matching TRBD2. In DNA, the CDR3 is TGTGCCAGCAGCCTACTAGCGGCCGCCTACGTCCTGACTTTC. This codes for CASSLLAAAYVLTF.